This T cell receptor (beta chain) derives from a study of T cell clones after liver transplantation. Whole-study context: Without induction therapy, subjects received standard immunosuppression until 12-24 months post-transplant. Timepoints were pre-transplant, pre-withdrawal, and after withdrawal was completed or failed. Study-wide results and caveats: Migration into the graft, not deletion, may explain lost graft donor-reactive T cells. Post-transplant time points were not standardized, so conclusions are preliminary.

A note on this clone: The target antigen is unknown.

Produced via immunoSEQ multiplex PCR; TCRdb's table is partial and in-frame only. The sample comprises 20,000 to 25,000 clones, roughly 69% of which are singletons, and approximately 3% rests with the top ten. The V gene end was trimmed by 1 base and the J gene end by 9 bases; junction bases not matched to a gene: 9. CDR3 length: 16 residues. CDR1 MNHEY and CDR2 SMNVEV come from the germline V gene (reference sequence). The TCR sequence derives from a human donor who received a liver transplant. Material: CD4+ T cells from blood, obtained before liver transplant. The J gene is TRBJ2-1, the V gene TRBV27; 10 positions match TRBD2. The DNA for the CDR3 is TGTGCCAGCAGTTTATGGGGTAGCGGGGGGTTAAGTGAGCAGTTCTTC. It yields the protein CASSLWGSGGLSEQFF.